Here is one T cell receptor (beta chain) with its context. The antigen is undetermined. The CDR3 has 15 residues. V was trimmed by 0 bases and J by 3 bases, leaving 12 bases between them. Germline assignment: CDR1 SGHVS and CDR2 FNYEAQ. The source of the sample is a study of cytomegalovirus exposure and HLA in healthy donors. Findings and limits, study-wide: Most TCR beta V segments were productive about 87% or about 30% of the time in an earlier analysis.

In the PCR, 60 Vbeta and 13 Jbeta primers were used. In the original workflow: In a later analysis, around 12 million of some 80 million unique beta chains occurred in at least two donors. Method: immunoSEQ multiplex PCR; TCRdb's copy keeps in-frame clones and lacks some. V and J calls and clone size follow that table, whereas D and trimming were derived from the DNA. The sample contains more than 120,000 clones, over 65% of which appear only once. The genes are TRBV7-6 and TRBJ2-7; a weak D match, TRBD1 (5 bases). The source is a male donor in good health and CMV-seronegative. The sequenced material came from PBMCs. CDR3 in amino acids: CASSLAQGTVYEQYF. In nucleotides, the CDR3 is TGTGCCAGCAGCTTAGCTCAGGGTACGGTCTACGAGCAGTACTTC.